These 9 T cell receptor beta chains came from one sample sequenced in a study of T cells after yellow fever vaccination. TCRdb re-derived calls from the 5' RACE reads in MiXCR, one entry per CDR3 protein. Among a few hundred thousand distinct CDR3 sequences, 6% to 8% were seen once, and the ten largest hold approximately 15%. Specimen: PBMCs, collected 5 days after the yellow fever booster vaccination. Receptors were obtained from a man aged 25 to 45 who received the YFV17D yellow fever vaccine.

This clonotype showed up just a few times. The chain links TRBV7-9 to TRBJ2-3; 7 bases are a match to TRBD1. The V and J ends lost 7 bases and 6 bases, in that order; junction bases with no gene match: 7. The CDR3 spans 13 residues. Germline CDR1 reads SEHNR; CDR2 reads FQNEAQ (reference sequence). The CDR3 loop is CASTKGAYDTQYF. The CDR3 DNA reads TGTGCCAGCACCAAGGGGGCGTATGATACGCAGTATTTT.

The chain couples TRBV7-9 to TRBJ1-2; the D gene is possibly TRBD1 (5 bases). The V end lost 0 bases, the J end lost 6 bases, and 8 bases lay between the germline ends. This CDR3 has 13 amino acids. The germline V gene encodes CDR1 SEHNR and CDR2 FQNEAQ (reference sequence). CDR3 sequence: CASSLAGADGYTF. The CDR3 nucleotides are TGTGCCAGCAGCTTAGCTGGGGCAGATGGCTACACCTTC.

The chain joins TRBV12-3 or TRBV12-4 to TRBJ2-1, with no clear D. Trimming took 6 bases from V and 6 from J, leaving 12 bases between them. CDR3 length: 13 residues. The DNA for the CDR3 is TGTGCCAGCAGCCTTCGACGGTCCAATGAGCAGTTCTTC. It translates to CASSLRRSNEQFF.

This clonotype is a singleton in its sample. This may stem from a read error, because a much larger clone lies one nucleotide away. The chain links TRBV7-2 to TRBJ2-3; 9 nucleotides match TRBD2. CDR3 length: 17 residues. V dropped 3 bases and J dropped 1; count of bases not matched to a gene: 8. Looked up from germline, CDR1 is SGHTA and CDR2 is FQGNSA. The CDR3 loop reads CASSFSTSGCGTDTQYF. In DNA, the CDR3 is TGTGCCAGCAGCTTCTCTACTAGCGGGTGTGGCACAGATACGCAGTATTTT. Complete variable domain (other parts from reference TRBV7-2 and TRBJ2-3): GAGVSQSPSNKVTEKGKDVELRCDPISGHTALYWYRQSLGQGLEFLIYFQGNSAPDKSGLPSDRFSAERTGGSVSTLTIQRTQQEDSAVYLCASSFSTSGCGTDTQYFGPGTRLTVL.

This clonotype was recorded many times. The chain uses TRBV20-1 and TRBJ2-7; D is perhaps TRBD2 (5 bases). This CDR3 contains 13 residues. Germline CDR1 reads DFQATT; CDR2 reads SNEGSKA (reference sequence). Trimming stripped 5 bases from V and 7 bases from J, with 18 bases between. The CDR3 loop is CSAPEGTLDEQYF. CDR3 sequence (DNA): TGCAGTGCTCCCGAGGGAACCCTGGATGAGCAGTACTTC.

The chain carries TRBV12-3 or TRBV12-4 and TRBJ2-6; D is uncertain. V lost 4 bases, J lost 3 bases, and 4 bases lay in between. This CDR3 contains 13 residues. DNA for the CDR3: TGTGCCAGCAGTTCCTTTGGGGCCAACGTCCTGACTTTC. It yields the protein CASSSFGANVLTF.

In its sample, this clonotype was seen many times. The chain links TRBV20-1 to TRBJ2-1, with unresolved D. Trimming shortened V by 2 bases and J by 8 bases, and 13 bases separated the two germline ends. The CDR3 is 13 residues long. The germline CDR1 and CDR2 sequences are DFQATT and SNEGSKA (reference sequence). CDR3 sequence reads: CSARNVGRDEQFF. The CDR3 nucleotides read TGCAGTGCTAGAAACGTGGGAAGGGATGAGCAGTTCTTC.

This clonotype was seen repeatedly, ten times or more. V usage is TRBV7-2 and J usage is TRBJ2-2; TRBD2 matches 9 bases. CDR1 is SGHTA and CDR2 is FQGNSA in the germline V gene. Losses at the gene ends were 5 bases for V and 6 bases for J; bases not matched to a gene: 10. This CDR3 contains 16 residues. The CDR3 here is CASSPASGRTPGELFF. The CDR3 nucleotides are TGTGCCAGCAGCCCCGCGAGCGGGAGGACTCCCGGGGAGCTGTTTTTT.

Here the CDR3 reads CASARYSYNEQFF. The CDR3 nucleotides are TGTGCCAGCGCGAGATACTCCTACAATGAGCAGTTCTTC. V and J are TRBV16 and TRBJ2-1; D unresolved. The CDR3 loop spans 13 amino acids. Germline assignment: CDR1 KGHSY and CDR2 FQNENV. Trimming stripped 8 bases from V and 0 bases from J, with 8 bases between.